This T cell receptor beta chain was sequenced in a study of blood T cell repertoires in COVID-19. As processed by the authors: Nucleated cell counts were estimated from reference gene primer amplification. The protocol was immunoSEQ multiplex PCR, while the TCRdb copy is restricted to in-frame clones and leaves out a portion. V, J and clone size reflect that table, while D and trimming were determined from the DNA. There are 130,000 to 150,000 clones in the sample; about 82% occur only once, and under 3% lies in the top ten. This CDR3 region has 14 residues. Germline assignment: CDR1 MDHEN and CDR2 SYDVKM. V dropped 5 bases and J dropped 5 bases, with 15 bases sitting between them.

The chain has TRBV28 and TRBJ2-5, with D uncertain. Sequencing was done on a sample of peripheral blood. The TCR originated in a woman between 40 and 55 years old with active or convalescent COVID-19. The CDR3 DNA is TGTGCCAGCAGTAGCGTGCCTACGAGGGAGACCCAGTACTTC. This encodes CASSSVPTRETQYF.